The source of this T cell receptor beta chain is a study of monozygotic twins with cystic fibrosis. TCRdb keeps only in-frame clones here, not all; method: immunoSEQ multiplex PCR. The sample shows about 36,000 clones, 85% to 95% of them seen only once. This CDR3 region has 14 residues. Germline V gene sequence: CDR1 SGDLS, CDR2 YYNGEE. The V gene lost 4 bases and the J gene lost 2 bases, with 13 bases spanning the gap. The sequenced sample consisted of blood. The sequence was collected from a boy aged 2 to 10 with cystic fibrosis. The chain combines TRBV9 with TRBJ2-7; maybe TRBD2 (5 bases). For the CDR3, the DNA is TGTGCCAGCAGCTTAACTAGGTCAGCCTACGAGCAGTACTTC. Translated, it gives CASSLTRSAYEQYF.